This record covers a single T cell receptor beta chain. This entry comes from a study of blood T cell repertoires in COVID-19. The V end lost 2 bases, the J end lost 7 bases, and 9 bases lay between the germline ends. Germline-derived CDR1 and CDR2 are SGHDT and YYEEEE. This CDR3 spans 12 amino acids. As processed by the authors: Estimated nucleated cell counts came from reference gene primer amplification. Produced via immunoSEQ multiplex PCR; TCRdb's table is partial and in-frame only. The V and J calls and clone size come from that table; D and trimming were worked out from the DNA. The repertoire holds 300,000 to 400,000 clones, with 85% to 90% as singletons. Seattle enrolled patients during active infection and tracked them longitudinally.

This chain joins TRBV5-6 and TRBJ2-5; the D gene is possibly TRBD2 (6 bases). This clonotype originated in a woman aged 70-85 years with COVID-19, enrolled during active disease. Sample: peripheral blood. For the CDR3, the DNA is TGTGCCAGCAGCTTCACCGGGGGGACCCAGTACTTC. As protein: CASSFTGGTQYF.